This is a list of T cell receptor beta chains from one sample in a study of Ad26.COV2.S vaccination and SARS-CoV-2 variants. The data were produced by immunoSEQ multiplex PCR, yet TCRdb's version contains in-frame clones alone and is incomplete. The table has more than 300,000 clones, approximately 86% seen once. Source: peripheral blood, taken in a trial of Ad26.COV2.S vaccine versus placebo. The receptors were gathered from a person aged 18-60 years who received the Ad26.COV2.S COVID-19 vaccine or a placebo. CDR3s include the opening cysteine and the closing phenylalanine or tryptophan. The D gene is left open where the match is weak. Clone size appears in some rows only: once, few, many, or a class for an expanded clone.

cdr3_aa: CASSFDASSGNTIYF
cdr3_nt: TGTGCCAGCAGCTTCGACGCAAGCTCTGGAAACACCATATATTTT
clone_size: -
v_call: TRBV7-3
j_call: TRBJ1-3
d_call: -

cdr3_aa: CASSFLQGPLSYEQYF
cdr3_nt: TGTGCCAGCAGCTTTCTACAGGGGCCACTGTCCTACGAGCAGTACTTC
clone_size: -
v_call: TRBV7-9
j_call: TRBJ2-7
d_call: TRBD1

cdr3_aa: CASSDPGRPTDTQYF
cdr3_nt: TGTGCCAGTAGTGACCCGGGGCGGCCCACAGATACGCAGTATTTT
clone_size: -
v_call: TRBV19
j_call: TRBJ2-3
d_call: -

cdr3_aa: CASSPQGTETQYF
cdr3_nt: TGTGCCAGCAGCCCTCAGGGGACGGAGACCCAGTACTTC
clone_size: -
v_call: TRBV6-2/TRBV6-3
j_call: TRBJ2-5
d_call: -

cdr3_aa: CASSSGTGLDSYEQYF
cdr3_nt: TGTGCCAGCAGCTCCGGGACAGGGCTCGACTCCTACGAGCAGTACTTC
clone_size: -
v_call: TRBV7-9
j_call: TRBJ2-7
d_call: TRBD1

cdr3_aa: CASSLAVGVLYNSPLHF
cdr3_nt: TGTGCCAGCAGCTTAGCTGTAGGGGTACTCTATAATTCACCCCTCCACTTT
clone_size: -
v_call: TRBV11-2
j_call: TRBJ1-6
d_call: -

cdr3_aa: CASSHVWLSSYNSPLHF
cdr3_nt: TGTGCCAGCAGCCACGTGTGGTTGAGCTCCTATAATTCACCCCTCCACTTT
clone_size: once
v_call: TRBV5-8
j_call: TRBJ1-6
d_call: -

cdr3_aa: CASSLAETENSPLHF
cdr3_nt: TGTGCCAGCAGCTTAGCGGAGACAGAGAATTCACCCCTCCACTTT
clone_size: -
v_call: TRBV7-8
j_call: TRBJ1-6
d_call: -

cdr3_aa: CASSPPPPRDPYGYTF
cdr3_nt: TGCGCCAGCAGTCCACCTCCTCCCCGGGACCCCTATGGCTACACCTTC
clone_size: -
v_call: TRBV4-1
j_call: TRBJ1-2
d_call: -

cdr3_aa: CASSVRGDSGNTIYF
cdr3_nt: TGTGCCAGCAGCGTAAGGGGAGACTCTGGAAACACCATATATTTT
clone_size: -
v_call: TRBV9
j_call: TRBJ1-3
d_call: -

cdr3_aa: CASSLGTRADTQYF
cdr3_nt: TGCGCCAGCAGCCTAGGGACTAGGGCAGATACGCAGTATTTT
clone_size: -
v_call: TRBV4-1
j_call: TRBJ2-3
d_call: TRBD2

cdr3_aa: CASTDGGGGSNQPQHF
cdr3_nt: TGTGCCAGCACCGACGGGGGGGGCGGGAGCAATCAGCCCCAGCATTTT
clone_size: -
v_call: TRBV28
j_call: TRBJ1-5
d_call: -

cdr3_aa: CASKLPIPETQYF
cdr3_nt: TGTGCCAGCAAATTACCAATCCCGGAGACCCAGTACTTC
clone_size: -
v_call: TRBV28
j_call: TRBJ2-5
d_call: -

cdr3_aa: CASSPQGDNQPQHF
cdr3_nt: TGTGCCAGTAGTCCTCAGGGGGACAATCAGCCCCAGCATTTT
clone_size: once
v_call: TRBV19
j_call: TRBJ1-5
d_call: TRBD1

cdr3_aa: CASSTTGVESYEQYF
cdr3_nt: TGTGCCAGCAGTACTACAGGGGTAGAGTCCTACGAGCAGTACTTC
clone_size: -
v_call: TRBV6-5
j_call: TRBJ2-7
d_call: TRBD1

cdr3_aa: CASSSQGNQPQHF
cdr3_nt: TGTGCCAGCAGCTCCCAGGGAAATCAGCCCCAGCATTTT
clone_size: -
v_call: TRBV7-2
j_call: TRBJ1-5
d_call: -

cdr3_aa: CASNAGDSYEQYF
cdr3_nt: TGTGCCAGCAACGCAGGGGATAGCTACGAGCAGTACTTC
clone_size: -
v_call: TRBV28
j_call: TRBJ2-7
d_call: -

cdr3_aa: CASSSETRGANEKLFF
cdr3_nt: TGTGCCAGCTCATCAGAAACGAGGGGTGCTAATGAAAAACTGTTTTTT
clone_size: -
v_call: TRBV18
j_call: TRBJ1-4
d_call: -

cdr3_aa: CASSLFGGKSGAYF
cdr3_nt: TGTGCCAGCAGCTTATTCGGGGGGAAATCCGGTGCGTACTTC
clone_size: -
v_call: TRBV7-2
j_call: TRBJ2-7
d_call: TRBD2

cdr3_aa: CSVEWAPQGPQHF
cdr3_nt: TGCAGCGTTGAATGGGCTCCCCAGGGGCCCCAGCATTTT
clone_size: -
v_call: TRBV29-1
j_call: TRBJ1-5
d_call: -

cdr3_aa: CASSVGLGWNQPQHF
cdr3_nt: TGTGCCAGCAGTGTGGGCTTGGGGTGGAATCAGCCCCAGCATTTT
clone_size: few
v_call: TRBV2
j_call: TRBJ1-5
d_call: -

cdr3_aa: CAISGQGGNQPQHF
cdr3_nt: TGTGCCATCAGCGGACAGGGAGGCAATCAGCCCCAGCATTTT
clone_size: -
v_call: TRBV10-3
j_call: TRBJ1-5
d_call: TRBD1

cdr3_aa: CATSREMGNTEAFF
cdr3_nt: TGTGCCACCAGCAGAGAAATGGGGAACACTGAAGCTTTCTTT
clone_size: -
v_call: TRBV15
j_call: TRBJ1-1
d_call: -

cdr3_aa: CASSPRTSGRVGNEQFF
cdr3_nt: TGCGCCAGCAGCCCCCGGACTAGCGGGAGAGTCGGCAATGAGCAGTTCTTC
clone_size: -
v_call: TRBV4-1
j_call: TRBJ2-1
d_call: TRBD2

cdr3_aa: CASSRDRVKVQDEKLFF
cdr3_nt: TGTGCCAGCAGCAGGGACAGAGTCAAAGTTCAGGATGAAAAACTGTTTTTT
clone_size: -
v_call: TRBV7-9
j_call: TRBJ1-4
d_call: TRBD1

cdr3_aa: CASSSTATDTQYF
cdr3_nt: TGTGCCAGCAGCTCTACAGCAACAGATACGCAGTATTTT
clone_size: -
v_call: TRBV11-3
j_call: TRBJ2-3
d_call: -

cdr3_aa: CASSLTQGRRSGEKLFF
cdr3_nt: TGTGCCAGCAGTTTAACGCAGGGACGTCGATCTGGCGAAAAACTGTTTTTT
clone_size: many
v_call: TRBV27
j_call: TRBJ1-4
d_call: -

cdr3_aa: CASSWGRSPNEQFF
cdr3_nt: TGTGCCAGCAGCTGGGGGCGCAGCCCTAATGAGCAGTTCTTC
clone_size: -
v_call: TRBV28
j_call: TRBJ2-1
d_call: -

cdr3_aa: CASSLGAAATMQYF
cdr3_nt: TGTGCCAGCAGCTTAGGGGCAGCCGCTACGATGCAGTACTTC
clone_size: -
v_call: TRBV7-2
j_call: TRBJ2-7
d_call: -

cdr3_aa: CASSQASGGLTGELFF
cdr3_nt: TGTGCCAGCAGCCAAGCTAGCGGGGGGCTCACCGGGGAGCTGTTTTTT
clone_size: -
v_call: TRBV4-2
j_call: TRBJ2-2
d_call: TRBD2

cdr3_aa: CASLREFGAEQYF
cdr3_nt: TGTGCCTCCCTGCGGGAATTCGGCGCCGAGCAGTACTTC
clone_size: -
v_call: TRBV10-3
j_call: TRBJ2-7
d_call: -

cdr3_aa: CASIPFNGGELFF
cdr3_nt: TGTGCCAGCATTCCTTTCAACGGCGGGGAGCTGTTTTTT
clone_size: -
v_call: TRBV7-9
j_call: TRBJ2-2
d_call: -

cdr3_aa: CASKGLSGNTIYF
cdr3_nt: TGTGCCAGCAAGGGCCTCTCTGGAAACACCATATATTTT
clone_size: -
v_call: TRBV28
j_call: TRBJ1-3
d_call: -

cdr3_aa: CASSLPRGGHTEAFF
cdr3_nt: TGTGCCAGCAGTTTACCCCGAGGGGGGCACACTGAAGCTTTCTTT
clone_size: -
v_call: TRBV28
j_call: TRBJ1-1
d_call: -

cdr3_aa: CASSPERDYGYTF
cdr3_nt: TGTGCCAGCAGTCCCGAGAGGGACTATGGCTACACCTTC
clone_size: -
v_call: TRBV6-6
j_call: TRBJ1-2
d_call: -

cdr3_aa: CASSLYRDTEAFF
cdr3_nt: TGTGCCAGCAGTTTATACAGGGACACTGAAGCTTTCTTT
clone_size: -
v_call: TRBV27
j_call: TRBJ1-1
d_call: -

cdr3_aa: CASSTPLGGSGANVLTF
cdr3_nt: TGTGCCAGTAGTACTCCCCTTGGGGGCTCTGGGGCCAACGTCCTGACTTTC
clone_size: -
v_call: TRBV19
j_call: TRBJ2-6
d_call: -

cdr3_aa: CASSLTGKNTEAFF
cdr3_nt: TGCGCCAGCAGCCTGACAGGGAAGAACACTGAAGCTTTCTTT
clone_size: -
v_call: TRBV5-1
j_call: TRBJ1-1
d_call: TRBD1

cdr3_aa: CASSGTGTARGEQYF
cdr3_nt: TGTGCCAGCAGTGGCACCGGGACAGCAAGGGGCGAGCAGTACTTC
clone_size: -
v_call: TRBV28
j_call: TRBJ2-7
d_call: TRBD1

cdr3_aa: CASRGEGSYNSPLHF
cdr3_nt: TGCGCCAGCAGGGGGGAAGGCTCCTATAATTCACCCCTCCACTTT
clone_size: -
v_call: TRBV5-1
j_call: TRBJ1-6
d_call: -

cdr3_aa: CASSTGTGVSSPLHF
cdr3_nt: TGTGCCAGTAGTACAGGGACCGGAGTGAGTTCACCCCTCCACTTT
clone_size: many
v_call: TRBV19
j_call: TRBJ1-6
d_call: -

cdr3_aa: CAISGEGGEDTQYF
cdr3_nt: TGTGCCATCAGTGGAGAAGGAGGGGAAGATACGCAGTATTTT
clone_size: -
v_call: TRBV10-3
j_call: TRBJ2-3
d_call: -

cdr3_aa: CAWSVGHEGEKLFF
cdr3_nt: TGTGCCTGGAGTGTAGGACACGAGGGTGAAAAACTGTTTTTT
clone_size: -
v_call: TRBV30
j_call: TRBJ1-4
d_call: -

cdr3_aa: CASKGSNTEAFF
cdr3_nt: TGTGCCAGCAAGGGGTCGAACACTGAAGCTTTCTTT
clone_size: once
v_call: TRBV7-9
j_call: TRBJ1-1
d_call: -

cdr3_aa: CAISGDLREQFF
cdr3_nt: TGTGCCATCAGTGGGGACCTTAGGGAGCAGTTCTTC
clone_size: -
v_call: TRBV10-3
j_call: TRBJ2-1
d_call: -

cdr3_aa: CASSLDRNTQYF
cdr3_nt: TGTGCCAGCAGCTTAGACAGGAATACGCAGTATTTT
clone_size: -
v_call: TRBV7-9
j_call: TRBJ2-3
d_call: -

cdr3_aa: CASSLSRDSYGYTF
cdr3_nt: TGTGCCAGCAGCTTAAGCCGGGACAGCTATGGCTACACCTTC
clone_size: -
v_call: TRBV7-3
j_call: TRBJ1-2
d_call: TRBD1

cdr3_aa: CASSFSGRDNEQYF
cdr3_nt: TGTGCCAGCAGCTTTAGCGGGAGGGACAACGAGCAGTACTTC
clone_size: -
v_call: TRBV7-3
j_call: TRBJ2-7
d_call: TRBD2

cdr3_aa: CATSRGSWGRTSTDTQYF
cdr3_nt: TGTGCCACCAGCAGGGGGTCATGGGGCAGAACTAGCACAGATACGCAGTATTTT
clone_size: -
v_call: TRBV15
j_call: TRBJ2-3
d_call: -

cdr3_aa: CASSFPGIQPQHF
cdr3_nt: TGTGCCAGTAGTTTCCCGGGGATCCAGCCCCAGCATTTT
clone_size: -
v_call: TRBV19
j_call: TRBJ1-5
d_call: -

cdr3_aa: CASSIDAAGDYNEQFF
cdr3_nt: TGTGCCAGTAGTATAGACGCCGCGGGGGACTACAATGAGCAGTTCTTC
clone_size: -
v_call: TRBV19
j_call: TRBJ2-1
d_call: TRBD2

cdr3_aa: CASQQGRTYQPQHF
cdr3_nt: TGTGCCTCCCAACAAGGCAGGACTTATCAGCCCCAGCATTTT
clone_size: many
v_call: TRBV5-3
j_call: TRBJ1-5
d_call: -

cdr3_aa: CASSQDPGAGGDEQFF
cdr3_nt: TGTGCCAGCAGCCAAGATCCCGGAGCGGGAGGAGATGAGCAGTTCTTC
clone_size: -
v_call: TRBV4-2
j_call: TRBJ2-1
d_call: TRBD2

cdr3_aa: CASSAALGSGTDTQYF
cdr3_nt: TGTGCCAGCAGTGCCGCGTTGGGGTCCGGCACAGATACGCAGTATTTT
clone_size: -
v_call: TRBV28
j_call: TRBJ2-3
d_call: -

cdr3_aa: CASSQVAGGPNEQFF
cdr3_nt: TGTGCCAGCAGCCAAGTTGCGGGGGGGCCTAATGAGCAGTTCTTC
clone_size: -
v_call: TRBV3-1/TRBV3-2
j_call: TRBJ2-1
d_call: TRBD2

cdr3_aa: CAWSTGTGDYEQYF
cdr3_nt: TGTGCCTGGAGTACAGGGACAGGGGACTACGAGCAGTACTTC
clone_size: -
v_call: TRBV30
j_call: TRBJ2-7
d_call: TRBD1

cdr3_aa: CASSQGSVTEAFF
cdr3_nt: TGTGCCAGCAGCCAGGGATCGGTCACTGAAGCTTTCTTT
clone_size: once
v_call: TRBV11-2
j_call: TRBJ1-1
d_call: -